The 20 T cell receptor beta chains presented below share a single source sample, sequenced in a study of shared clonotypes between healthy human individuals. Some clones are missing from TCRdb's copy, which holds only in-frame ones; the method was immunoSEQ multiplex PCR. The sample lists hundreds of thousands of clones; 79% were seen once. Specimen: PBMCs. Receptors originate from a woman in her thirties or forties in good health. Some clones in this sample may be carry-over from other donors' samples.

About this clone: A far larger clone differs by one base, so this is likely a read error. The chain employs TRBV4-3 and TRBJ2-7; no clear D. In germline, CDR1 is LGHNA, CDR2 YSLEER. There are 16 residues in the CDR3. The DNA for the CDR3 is TGCGCCAGCAGCCTTCCGAGTCCCGAAAGCTCCTACGGGCAGTACTTC. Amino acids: CASSLPSPESSYGQYF.

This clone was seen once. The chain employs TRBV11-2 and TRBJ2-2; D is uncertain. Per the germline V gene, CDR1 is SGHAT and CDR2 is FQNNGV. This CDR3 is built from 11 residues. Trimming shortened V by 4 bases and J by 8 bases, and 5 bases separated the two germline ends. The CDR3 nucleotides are TGTGCCAGCAGCTCTTCGGGGGAGCTGTTTTTT. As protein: CASSSSGELFF.

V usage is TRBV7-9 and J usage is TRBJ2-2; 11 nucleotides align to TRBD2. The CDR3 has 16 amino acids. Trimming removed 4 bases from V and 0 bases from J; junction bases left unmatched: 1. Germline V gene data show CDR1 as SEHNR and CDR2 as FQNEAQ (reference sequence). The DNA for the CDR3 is TGTGCCAGCAGCTCGGGACTAGCGGCGAACACCGGGGAGCTGTTTTTT. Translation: CASSSGLAANTGELFF.

The CDR3 DNA follows: TGCGCCAGCAGCCGCTCAGATATCCTAGCGAGGGAGCAGTTCTTC. Its translation: CASSRSDILAREQFF. V is TRBV4-1 and J is TRBJ2-1; D possibly corresponds to TRBD2 (6 bases). Per the germline V gene, CDR1 is MGHRA and CDR2 is YSYEKL. This CDR3 comprises 15 residues. Trimming pared 4 bases from V and 10 bases from J, leaving 20 bases between.

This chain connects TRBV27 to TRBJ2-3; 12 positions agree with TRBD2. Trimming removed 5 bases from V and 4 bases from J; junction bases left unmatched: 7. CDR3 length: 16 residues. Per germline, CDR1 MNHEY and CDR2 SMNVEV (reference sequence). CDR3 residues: CASSDLLAGGADTQYF. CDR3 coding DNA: TGTGCCAGCAGTGACCTTCTAGCGGGAGGGGCAGATACGCAGTATTTT.

The CDR3 sequence is CASSRRRTEILNTGELFF. The CDR3 DNA reads TGTGCCAGCAGCCGCAGACGGACCGAAATTCTGAACACCGGGGAGCTGTTTTTT. V is TRBV27 and J is TRBJ2-2; no clear D. V was clipped by 6 bases and J by 1 base, with 21 bases between them. This CDR3 region has 18 residues. Per the germline V gene, CDR1 is MNHEY and CDR2 is SMNVEV (reference sequence).

The CDR3 sequence is CAISTGPRNTEAFF. CDR3 DNA sequence: TGTGCCATCAGTACAGGGCCGCGGAACACTGAAGCTTTCTTT. This rearrangement joins TRBV10-3 to TRBJ1-1; D may be TRBD1 (6 bases). This CDR3 contains 14 residues. Germline CDR1 is ENHRY and CDR2 is SYGVKD. V was pared by 5 bases and J by 1 base, with 11 bases between.

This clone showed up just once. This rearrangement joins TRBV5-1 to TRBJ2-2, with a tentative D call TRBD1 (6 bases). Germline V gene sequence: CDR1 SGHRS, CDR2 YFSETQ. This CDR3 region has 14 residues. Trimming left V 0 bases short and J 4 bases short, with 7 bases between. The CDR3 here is CASSLGDTTGELFF. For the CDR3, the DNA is TGCGCCAGCAGCTTGGGGGACACCACCGGGGAGCTGTTTTTT.

This CDR3 reads CASTLRRVANYGYTF. The CDR3 DNA is TGTGCCAGTACCCTAAGAAGGGTAGCTAACTATGGCTACACCTTC. The J gene is TRBJ1-2, the V gene TRBV19; no reliable D call. Deletions cut 7 bases from V and 0 bases from J, with 15 bases between. Looked up from germline, CDR1 is LNHDA and CDR2 is SQIVND (reference sequence). The CDR3 covers 15 residues.

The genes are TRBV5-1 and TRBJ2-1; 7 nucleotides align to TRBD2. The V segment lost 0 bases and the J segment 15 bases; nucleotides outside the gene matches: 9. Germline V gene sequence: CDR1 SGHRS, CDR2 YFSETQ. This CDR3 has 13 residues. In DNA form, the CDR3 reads TGCGCCAGCAGCTTGGCAGGGCCTAGCGGATTGTTCTTC. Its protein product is CASSLAGPSGLFF.

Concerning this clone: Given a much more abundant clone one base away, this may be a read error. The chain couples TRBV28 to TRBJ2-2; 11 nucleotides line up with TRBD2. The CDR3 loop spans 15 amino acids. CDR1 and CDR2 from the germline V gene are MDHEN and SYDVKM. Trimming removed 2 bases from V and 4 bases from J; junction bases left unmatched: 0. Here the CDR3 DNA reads TGTGCCAGCAGTTTAACTAGCGGGAGCACCGGGGAGCTGTTTTTT. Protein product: CASSLTSGSTGELFF.

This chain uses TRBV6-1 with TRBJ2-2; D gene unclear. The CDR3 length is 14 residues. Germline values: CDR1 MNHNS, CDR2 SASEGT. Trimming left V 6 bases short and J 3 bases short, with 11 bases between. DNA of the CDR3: TGTGCCAGCAGCCCCTTCCGGGACACCGGGGAGCTGTTTTTT. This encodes CASSPFRDTGELFF.

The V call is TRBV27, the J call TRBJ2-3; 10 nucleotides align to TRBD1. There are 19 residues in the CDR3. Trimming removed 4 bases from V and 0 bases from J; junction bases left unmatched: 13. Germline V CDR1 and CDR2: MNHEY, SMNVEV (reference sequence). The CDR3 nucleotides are TGTGCCAGCAGTTCTACCGACAGGGGGCTAGAGACTAGCACAGATACGCAGTATTTT. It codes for CASSSTDRGLETSTDTQYF.

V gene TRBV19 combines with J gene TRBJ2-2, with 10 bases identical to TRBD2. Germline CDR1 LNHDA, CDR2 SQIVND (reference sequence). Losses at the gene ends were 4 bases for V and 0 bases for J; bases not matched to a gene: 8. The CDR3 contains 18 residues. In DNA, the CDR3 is TGTGCCAGTAGTAAACACGGGACTAGCGTTTCGAACACCGGGGAGCTGTTTTTT. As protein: CASSKHGTSVSNTGELFF.

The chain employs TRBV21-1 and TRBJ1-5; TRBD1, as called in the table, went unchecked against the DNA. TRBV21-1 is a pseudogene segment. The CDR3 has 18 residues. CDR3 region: CASSKALYWGQGFQPQHF. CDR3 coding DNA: TGTGCCAGCAGCAAAGCGCTTTACTGGGGACAGGGATTTCAGCCCCAGCATTTT.

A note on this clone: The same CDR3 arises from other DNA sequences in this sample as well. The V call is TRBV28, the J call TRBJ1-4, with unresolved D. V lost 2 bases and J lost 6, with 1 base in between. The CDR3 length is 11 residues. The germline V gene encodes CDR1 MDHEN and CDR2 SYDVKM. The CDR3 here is CASSLDEKLFF. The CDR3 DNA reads TGTGCCAGCAGTTTAGATGAAAAACTGTTTTTT.

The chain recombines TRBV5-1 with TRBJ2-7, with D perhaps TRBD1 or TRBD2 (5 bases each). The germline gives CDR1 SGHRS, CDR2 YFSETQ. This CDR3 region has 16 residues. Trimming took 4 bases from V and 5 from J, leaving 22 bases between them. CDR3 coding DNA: TGCGCCAGCAGCCCGCTTTGGGGGAGTAGCGCCGACGAGCAGTACTTC. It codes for CASSPLWGSSADEQYF.

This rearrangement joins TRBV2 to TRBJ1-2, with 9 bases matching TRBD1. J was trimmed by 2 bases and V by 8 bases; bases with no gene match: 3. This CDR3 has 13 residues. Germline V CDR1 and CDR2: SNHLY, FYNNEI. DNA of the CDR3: TGTGCCAGCGAACAGGGGGCGAACTATGGCTACACCTTC. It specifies CASEQGANYGYTF.

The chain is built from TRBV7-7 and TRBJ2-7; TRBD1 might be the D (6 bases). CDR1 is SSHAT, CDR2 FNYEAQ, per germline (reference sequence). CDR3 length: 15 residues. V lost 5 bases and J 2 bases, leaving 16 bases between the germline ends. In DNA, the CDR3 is TGTGCCAGCAGCCCCAGGGGTGCAGAAACCTACGAGCAGTACTTC. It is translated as CASSPRGAETYEQYF.

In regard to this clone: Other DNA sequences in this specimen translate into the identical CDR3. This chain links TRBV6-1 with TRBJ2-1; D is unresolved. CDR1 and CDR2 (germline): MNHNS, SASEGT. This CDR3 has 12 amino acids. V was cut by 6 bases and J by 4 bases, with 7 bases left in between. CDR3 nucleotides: TGTGCCAGCAGCACTACTTACAATGAGCAGTTCTTC. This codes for CASSTTYNEQFF.